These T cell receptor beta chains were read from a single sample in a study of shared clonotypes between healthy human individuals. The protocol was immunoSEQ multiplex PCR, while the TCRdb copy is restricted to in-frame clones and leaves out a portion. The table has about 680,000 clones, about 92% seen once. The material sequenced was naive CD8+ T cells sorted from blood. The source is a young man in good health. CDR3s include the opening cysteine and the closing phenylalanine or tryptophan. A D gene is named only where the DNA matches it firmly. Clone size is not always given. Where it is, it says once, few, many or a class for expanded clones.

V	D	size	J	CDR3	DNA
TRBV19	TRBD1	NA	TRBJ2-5	CASRGTGSMKTQYF	TGTGCCAGTAGGGGGACAGGGTCCATGAAGACCCAGTACTTC
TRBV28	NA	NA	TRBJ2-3	CASSPGTVGDTQYF	TGTGCCAGCAGTCCGGGGACTGTGGGGGATACGCAGTATTTT
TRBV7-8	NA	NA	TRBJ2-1	CASSGGIRGTGPGHEQFF	TGTGCCAGCAGCGGAGGGATTCGCGGGACGGGGCCGGGCCATGAGCAGTTCTTC
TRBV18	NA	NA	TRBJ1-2	CASSPGDTLRGYTF	TGTGCCAGCTCACCGGGCGATACATTGAGGGGCTACACCTTC
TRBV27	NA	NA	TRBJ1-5	CAREDLGLTPTEEEGSNQPQHF	TGTGCCAGGGAAGATTTGGGTCTCACGCCGACAGAAGAGGAGGGTAGCAATCAGCCCCAGCATTTT
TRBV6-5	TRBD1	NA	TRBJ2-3	CASSYPTGTGLDTQYF	TGTGCCAGCAGTTATCCAACCGGGACAGGGTTAGATACGCAGTATTTT
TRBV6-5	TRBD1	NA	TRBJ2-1	CASGQGLIGEQFF	TGTGCCAGCGGACAGGGCTTGATTGGTGAGCAGTTCTTC
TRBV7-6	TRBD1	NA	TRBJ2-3	CASSLVIGGRADTQYF	TGTGCCAGCAGCTTAGTCATAGGGGGCCGGGCAGATACGCAGTATTTT
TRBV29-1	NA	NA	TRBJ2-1	CSVEGLEAESSYNEQFF	TGCAGCGTTGAAGGTCTCGAAGCGGAAAGCTCCTACAATGAGCAGTTCTTC
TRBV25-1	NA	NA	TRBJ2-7	CASSDGGEQYF	TGTGCCAGCAGTGATGGCGGCGAGCAGTACTTC
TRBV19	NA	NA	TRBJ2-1	CASSVGLGGDEQFF	TGTGCCAGTAGTGTCGGACTAGGGGGCGATGAGCAGTTCTTC
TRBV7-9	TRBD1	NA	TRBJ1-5	CASSSGTGVQPQHF	TGTGCCAGCAGCTCCGGGACAGGGGTTCAGCCCCAGCATTTT
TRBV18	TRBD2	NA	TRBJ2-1	CASSLRFCGRACNEQFF	TGTGCCAGCTCACTCCGTTTCTGCGGGAGGGCCTGTAATGAGCAGTTCTTC
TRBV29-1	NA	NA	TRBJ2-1	CSVWVRLSYNEQFF	TGCAGCGTTTGGGTACGACTGTCCTACAATGAGCAGTTCTTC
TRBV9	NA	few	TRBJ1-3	CASRTGNTIYF	TGTGCCAGCAGGACTGGAAACACCATATATTTT
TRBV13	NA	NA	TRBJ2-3	CASSLGGTSDTQYF	TGTGCCAGCAGCTTAGGAGGGACCTCAGATACGCAGTATTTT
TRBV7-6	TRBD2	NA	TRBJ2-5	CASSLLSGSVVQETQYF	TGTGCCAGCAGCTTGCTTAGCGGGAGCGTGGTACAAGAGACCCAGTACTTC
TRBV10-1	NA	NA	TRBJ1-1	CASSESLNTEAFF	TGCGCCAGCAGTGAGTCATTGAACACTGAAGCTTTCTTT
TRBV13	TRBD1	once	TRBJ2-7	CASSPKRQGAHEQYF	TGTGCCAGCAGCCCAAAAAGACAGGGGGCTCACGAGCAGTACTTC
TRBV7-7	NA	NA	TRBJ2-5	CASSLAGAETQYF	TGTGCCAGCAGCTTAGCGGGAGCAGAGACCCAGTACTTC
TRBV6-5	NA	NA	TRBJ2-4	CASGRIRGENIQYF	TGTGCCAGCGGACGGATTAGGGGGGAAAACATTCAGTACTTC
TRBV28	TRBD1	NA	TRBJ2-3	CASTYISQGDGTDTQYF	TGTGCCAGCACCTATATATCCCAGGGGGATGGCACAGATACGCAGTATTTT
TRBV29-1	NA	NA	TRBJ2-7	CSVPITGKGSYEQYF	TGCAGCGTTCCTATTACAGGGAAGGGATCCTACGAGCAGTACTTC
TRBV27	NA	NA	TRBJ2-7	CASSLAMGSYEQYF	TGTGCCAGCAGTTTGGCCATGGGATCCTACGAGCAGTACTTC
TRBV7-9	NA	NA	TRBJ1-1	CASSLGGVRVF	TGTGCCAGCAGCTTAGGGGGGGTGCGGGTCTTT
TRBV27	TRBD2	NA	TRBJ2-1	CASSPFGRGVYNEQFF	TGTGCCAGCAGTCCCTTCGGGAGGGGGGTTTACAATGAGCAGTTCTTC
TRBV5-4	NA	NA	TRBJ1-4	CASSLAGATNEKLFF	TGTGCCAGCAGCTTGGCGGGCGCAACTAATGAAAAACTGTTTTTT
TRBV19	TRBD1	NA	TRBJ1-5	CASSPGTGGSNQPQHF	TGTGCCAGTAGCCCCGGGACAGGGGGGAGCAATCAGCCCCAGCATTTT
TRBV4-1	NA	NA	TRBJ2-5	CASSAYNRDGTQYF	TGCGCCAGCAGCGCGTACAACAGGGATGGGACCCAGTACTTC
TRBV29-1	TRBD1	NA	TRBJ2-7	CSVRTGETYEQYF	TGCAGCGTTCGGACAGGGGAGACCTACGAGCAGTACTTC
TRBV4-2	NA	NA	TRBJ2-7	CASSQGASYEQYF	TGTGCCAGCAGCCAAGGCGCCTCCTACGAGCAGTACTTC
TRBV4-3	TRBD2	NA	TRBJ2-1	CASSQPHTGTSGHNEQFF	TGCGCCAGCAGCCAACCTCACACCGGGACTAGCGGGCACAATGAGCAGTTCTTC
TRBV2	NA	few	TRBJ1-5	CASSGGIGVSSSNQPQHF	TGTGCCAGCAGTGGGGGAATCGGGGTTTCGAGTAGCAATCAGCCCCAGCATTTT
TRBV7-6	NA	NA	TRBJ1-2	CASSLSADPNYGYTF	TGTGCCAGCAGCTTATCCGCGGACCCTAACTATGGCTACACCTTC
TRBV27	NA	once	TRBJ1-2	CASRGDVIYGYTF	TGTGCCAGCAGGGGGGACGTAATCTATGGCTACACCTTC
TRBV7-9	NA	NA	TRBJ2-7	CASRGSNEQYF	TGTGCCAGCAGGGGGAGCAACGAGCAGTACTTC
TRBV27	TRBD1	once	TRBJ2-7	CASSRDRGQKRYEQYF	TGTGCCAGCAGCCGAGACAGGGGACAGAAACGCTACGAGCAGTACTTC
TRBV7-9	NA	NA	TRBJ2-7	CASSTGTYEQYF	TGTGCCAGCAGCACAGGGACCTACGAGCAGTACTTC
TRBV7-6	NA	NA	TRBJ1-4	CASSSLGGRQNEKLFF	TGTGCCAGCAGCTCTCTTGGGGGACGGCAAAATGAAAAACTGTTTTTT
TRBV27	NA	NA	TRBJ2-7	CASSSTAAYYEQYF	TGTGCCAGCAGTTCGACAGCAGCATACTACGAGCAGTACTTC
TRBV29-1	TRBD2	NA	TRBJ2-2	CSVKLAGGWNTGELFF	TGCAGCGTTAAGCTAGCGGGAGGGTGGAACACCGGGGAGCTGTTTTTT
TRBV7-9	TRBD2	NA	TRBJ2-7	CASSSTGGSLVEQYF	TGTGCCAGCAGCTCAACGGGAGGCTCTTTGGTCGAGCAGTACTTC
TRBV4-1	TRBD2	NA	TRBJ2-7	CASSQVRGSFYEQYF	TGCGCCAGCAGCCAAGTTCGCGGGAGCTTCTACGAGCAGTACTTC
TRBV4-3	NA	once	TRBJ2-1	CASSPTPGAYNEQFF	TGCGCCAGCAGCCCCACCCCAGGGGCCTACAATGAGCAGTTCTTC
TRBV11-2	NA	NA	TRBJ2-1	CASTNSGLPYNEQFF	TGTGCCAGCACCAACTCGGGACTCCCCTACAATGAGCAGTTCTTC
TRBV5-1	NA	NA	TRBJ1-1	CASSGRGNTEAFF	TGCGCCAGCAGCGGGCGGGGGAACACTGAAGCTTTCTTT
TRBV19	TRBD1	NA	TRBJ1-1	CASSWTGRNTEAFF	TGTGCCAGTAGTTGGACAGGCCGGAACACTGAAGCTTTCTTT
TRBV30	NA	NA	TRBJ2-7	CAWSVQGPSYEQYF	TGTGCCTGGAGTGTACAGGGCCCGTCCTACGAGCAGTACTTC
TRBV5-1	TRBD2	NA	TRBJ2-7	CASSLAGAGVPYEQYF	TGCGCCAGCAGCTTGGCCGGCGCGGGAGTACCCTACGAGCAGTACTTC
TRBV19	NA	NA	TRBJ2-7	CASRPSGAATYEQYF	TGTGCCAGTAGGCCGTCTGGGGCAGCGACCTACGAGCAGTACTTC
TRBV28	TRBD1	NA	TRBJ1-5	CASSFGGGLNQPQHF	TGTGCCAGCAGTTTTGGAGGGGGCCTAAATCAGCCCCAGCATTTT
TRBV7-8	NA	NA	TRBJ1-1	CASVPGLKVGEAFF	TGTGCCAGCGTCCCCGGACTGAAGGTCGGTGAAGCTTTCTTT
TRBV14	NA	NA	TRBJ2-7	CASSQDSGRVRYEQYF	TGTGCCAGCAGCCAAGATTCGGGCAGGGTTCGTTACGAGCAGTACTTC
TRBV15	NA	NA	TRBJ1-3	CATSKQDRSGNTIYF	TGTGCCACCAGCAAACAGGACAGATCTGGAAACACCATATATTTT